The 14 T cell receptor beta chains listed next were all sequenced from one sample in a study of blood T cell repertoires in COVID-19. The assay was immunoSEQ multiplex PCR, and TCRdb's table has in-frame clones only and misses some. The data hold 180,000 or so clones, with roughly 73% observed a single time. Sequencing used peripheral blood. These receptors were obtained from a woman of 80 years or more with active or convalescent COVID-19.

The rearrangement links TRBV7-9 to TRBJ2-1; possible D gene TRBD2, 6 bases. V was shortened by 1 base and J by 3 bases, with 19 bases between the two germline ends. This CDR3 comprises 18 residues. The germline V gene encodes CDR1 SEHNR and CDR2 FQNEAQ (reference sequence). CDR3 bases: TGTGCCAGCAGCTTAGGCCCTACAGTCTCGGGGGTCTACAATGAGCAGTTCTTC. Protein: CASSLGPTVSGVYNEQFF.

This clone was detected only once. The V and J genes are TRBV2 and TRBJ1-3; no firm D call. Deletions cut 7 bases from V and 6 bases from J, with 13 bases between. Germline lookup yields CDR1 SNHLY and CDR2 FYNNEI. The CDR3 runs 13 residues. The CDR3 DNA follows: TGTGCCAGCAAAGCCGGGGATTTAAACACCATATATTTT. Its translation is CASKAGDLNTIYF.

This chain joins TRBV9 and TRBJ2-3; perhaps TRBD2 as D (6 bases). The ends were cut back, 4 bases at V and 2 bases at J, with 29 bases in the middle. The germline CDR1 and CDR2 sequences are SGDLS and YYNGEE. There are 20 residues in the CDR3. For the CDR3, the DNA is TGTGCCAGCAGCTCCCGCCCTTCACTGCCTTGGGGGGAAAACACAGATACGCAGTATTTT. Translation gives CASSSRPSLPWGENTDTQYF.

The chain joins TRBV2 to TRBJ2-3; 8 positions match TRBD2. Germline values: CDR1 SNHLY, CDR2 FYNNEI. This CDR3 has 16 residues. The V segment lost 6 bases and the J segment 3 bases; nucleotides outside the gene matches: 11. The CDR3: CASSYTRSGGTDTQYF. The CDR3 coding sequence is TGTGCCAGCAGCTATACTAGATCGGGGGGGACAGATACGCAGTATTTT.

The V gene is TRBV2, the J gene TRBJ2-1, with TRBD2 matching 8 bases. The length of the CDR3 is 17 residues. The junction had 14 bases not matched to a gene; V was cut back by 6 bases and J by 4 bases. Germline assignment: CDR1 SNHLY and CDR2 FYNNEI. The CDR3 DNA reads TGTGCCAGCAGCTTTTCCTTAGCGGGGAAACATTACAATGAGCAGTTCTTC. This gives the protein CASSFSLAGKHYNEQFF.

This clone is deemed medium-sized. This chain links TRBV7-9 with TRBJ1-2; TRBD1 aligns across 8 bases. The CDR3 sequence is 14 residues long. From germline, CDR1 is SEHNR and CDR2 FQNEAQ (reference sequence). The ends lost 4 bases at V and 6 bases at J; junction bases unmatched: 7. CDR3 sequence (DNA): TGTGCCAGCAGCTCCGGACAGGGTGATGATGGCTACACCTTC. It is translated as CASSSGQGDDGYTF.

This clone was detected ten times or more. This rearrangement joins TRBV19 to TRBJ1-5; D is ambiguous. The germline V gene has CDR1 LNHDA and CDR2 SQIVND (reference sequence). V was shortened by 5 bases and J by 4 bases, with 6 bases between the two germline ends. The CDR3 spans 12 residues. This CDR3 is CASSGLNQPQHF. The CDR3, as DNA: TGTGCCAGTAGTGGCTTGAATCAGCCCCAGCATTTT.

This clone was detected a few times. This chain uses TRBV6-2 or TRBV6-3 with TRBJ2-3; possibly TRBD1 for D (6 bases). The CDR3 sequence is 14 residues long. V was pared by 6 bases and J by 2 bases, with 12 bases between. Germline V gene data show CDR1 as MNHEY and CDR2 as SVGEGT. The CDR3 sequence: CASSIRDTTDTQYF. As DNA, the CDR3 is TGTGCCAGCAGCATCCGGGACACCACAGATACGCAGTATTTT.

This sequence joins TRBV5-1 and TRBJ2-2; D is uncertain. Deletions cut 0 bases from V and 3 bases from J, with 9 bases between. This CDR3 has 15 residues. From germline, CDR1 is SGHRS and CDR2 YFSETQ. The CDR3 coding sequence is TGCGCCAGCAGCTTGGGGCGCGGCTACACCGGGGAGCTGTTTTTT. Translation gives CASSLGRGYTGELFF. Drawing the rest from reference TRBV5-1 and TRBJ2-2, the complete variable domain is KAGVTQTPRYLIKTRGQQVTLSCSPISGHRSVSWYQQTPGQGLQFLFEYFSETQRNKGNFPGRFSGRQFSNSRSEMNVSTLELGDSALYLCASSLGRGYTGELFFGEGSRLTVL.

The chain has TRBV9 and TRBJ2-1, with a possible D match to TRBD2 (7 bases). CDR1 SGDLS and CDR2 YYNGEE come from the germline V gene. The ends were cut back, 10 bases at V and 10 bases at J, with 27 bases in the middle. The CDR3 totals 15 residues. CDR3 region: CAERDGGGLSGEQFF. The CDR3 DNA sequence: TGTGCCGAGCGGGATGGCGGGGGCCTCTCCGGCGAGCAGTTCTTC.

V usage is TRBV18 and J usage is TRBJ1-1, with D maybe TRBD1 (6 bases). The CDR3 has 13 amino acids. Germline V gives CDR1 KGHSH, CDR2 LQKENI. V shed 4 bases and J shed 5 bases, with 11 bases lying between them. CDR3 in DNA: TGTGCCAGCTCACAAGGGGGTGAAACTGAAGCTTTCTTT. Translated: CASSQGGETEAFF.

V usage is TRBV30 and J usage is TRBJ1-2, with D hard to call. Germline V lookup: CDR1 GTSNPN, CDR2 SVGIG (reference sequence). V lost 0 bases, J lost 3 bases, and 17 bases lay in between. The CDR3 is 16 amino acids. The chain's CDR3 is CAWSVPSVYQDYGYTF. CDR3 sequence (DNA): TGTGCCTGGAGTGTACCGTCCGTTTATCAGGACTATGGCTACACCTTC.

This chain links TRBV5-4 with TRBJ2-5; 9 nucleotides line up with TRBD1. After removal of 4 bases from V and 5 bases from J, the junction contained 6 bases not matched to a gene. The germline V gene has CDR1 SGHNT and CDR2 YYREEE (reference sequence). This CDR3 is 14 amino acids long. The CDR3 DNA is TGTGCCAGCAGCGACACAGGGGGCAGGGAGACCCAGTACTTC. It yields the protein CASSDTGGRETQYF.

The chain couples TRBV6-4 to TRBJ1-3; D is unclear. This CDR3 comprises 18 residues. Germline loops: CDR1 MRHNA, CDR2 SNTAGT. V was shortened by 3 bases and J by 0 bases, with 18 bases between the two germline ends. The CDR3 nucleotides are TGTGCCAGCAGTGAGTCTCCGGGCCGAGGGAACTCTGGAAACACCATATATTTT. Encoded protein: CASSESPGRGNSGNTIYF.